Presented here are 16 T cell receptor beta chains from one specimen sequenced in a study of blood T cell repertoires in COVID-19 (dated by TCRdb to 2018 to 2020). The library was produced with the immunoSEQ multiplex PCR assay. TCRdb took this table from immuneACCESS and kept in-frame rearrangements with V and J called. Such tables lack part of the clones; where checked against another copy, unresolved V genes explain under half of the gap, and the rest is unexplained. In all, the sample holds about 150,000 clones, and about 86% of those were seen once. Around 3.5% of the sample belongs to the ten largest clones. Sequencing was performed on peripheral blood. Receptors were obtained from a man aged 70 or older with acute or convalescent COVID-19.

The genes are TRBV3-1 (or the pseudogene TRBV3-2) and TRBJ1-2, with D perhaps TRBD1 (5 bases). The germline V gene has CDR1 LGHDT and CDR2 YNNKEL (reference sequence). Trimming removed 4 bases at V and 4 bases at J, with 7 bases between. The CDR3 runs 12 residues. CDR3 sequence reads: CASSPDTYGYTF. The CDR3 bases are TGTGCCAGCAGCCCGGACACCTATGGCTACACCTTC.

This clone was seen a handful of times. The V call is TRBV7-9, the J call TRBJ1-1, with D possibly being TRBD1 (5 bases). Germline CDR1 and CDR2: SEHNR and FQNEAQ (reference sequence). Trimming shortened V by 1 base and J by 4 bases, and 10 bases separated the two germline ends. The CDR3 covers 14 residues. DNA of the CDR3: TGTGCCAGCAGCTTAGAAGGTAGGGGCACTGAAGCTTTCTTT. It is translated as CASSLEGRGTEAFF. The full variable domain, rest sourced from reference TRBV7-9 and TRBJ1-1, is DTGVSQNPRHKITKRGQNVTFRCDPISEHNRLYWYRQTLGQGPEFLTYFQNEAQLEKSRLLSDRFSAERPKGSFSTLEIQRTEQGDSAMYLCASSLEGRGTEAFFGQGTRLTVV.

The gene calls are TRBV18 and TRBJ2-3; 11 positions match TRBD2. The V and J ends lost 2 bases and 5 bases, in that order; junction bases with no gene match: 3. Germline CDR1 reads KGHSH; CDR2 reads LQKENI. The CDR3 contains 15 residues. The CDR3 loop is CASSPNLAGGDTQYF. Here the CDR3 DNA reads TGTGCCAGCTCACCAAACCTAGCGGGAGGAGATACGCAGTATTTT.

This chain's CDR3 is CASSPRAGKAGNTIYF. The CDR3 DNA is TGTGCCAGCAGCCCCAGAGCAGGGAAAGCTGGAAACACCATATATTTT. The chain couples TRBV14 to TRBJ1-3, with D maybe TRBD1 (5 bases). This CDR3 is 16 amino acids long. CDR1 and CDR2 (germline): SGHDN, FVKESK. Trimming took off 4 bases at V and 2 bases at J, with 15 bases between the two ends.

V is TRBV5-5 and J is TRBJ1-6; D unclear. V was shortened by 0 bases and J by 11 bases, with 9 bases between the two germline ends. This CDR3 is built from 13 residues. The V gene's germline CDR1 is SGHKS and CDR2 YYEKEE (reference sequence). CDR3 residues: CASSLETVTPLHF. CDR3 coding DNA: TGTGCCAGCAGCTTGGAAACAGTAACACCCCTCCACTTT. Full variable domain (missing parts from reference TRBV5-5 and TRBJ1-6): DAGVTQSPTHLIKTRGQQVTLRCSPISGHKSVSWYQQVLGQGPQFIFQYYEKEERGRGNFPDRFSARQFPNYSSELNVNALLLGDSALYLCASSLETVTPLHFGNGTRLTVT.

The genes are TRBV29-1 and TRBJ1-2; D ambiguous. V was cut by 4 bases and J by 4 bases, with 7 bases left in between. CDR3 length: 11 amino acids. Germline values: CDR1 SQVTM, CDR2 ANQGSEA. The CDR3: CSVVLGYGYTF. Written as DNA, the CDR3 is TGCAGCGTTGTCCTCGGCTATGGCTACACCTTC.

J is TRBJ1-4 and V is TRBV18; D gene unclear. The germline V gene encodes CDR1 KGHSH and CDR2 LQKENI. V was shortened by 3 bases and J by 4 bases, with 12 bases between the two germline ends. This CDR3 has 15 residues. CDR3 protein: CASSPPPAGNEKLFF. The CDR3, as DNA: TGTGCCAGCTCACCCCCCCCGGCGGGTAATGAAAAACTGTTTTTT.

The rearrangement uses TRBV4-1 and TRBJ2-1, with a tentative D call TRBD1 (6 bases). CDR1 is MGHRA, CDR2 YSYEKL, per germline. The CDR3 is 16 residues long. V lost 3 bases and J 4 bases, leaving 16 bases between the germline ends. The CDR3 DNA is TGCGCCAGCAGCCAGGTGCCAGGGGCAATATACAATGAGCAGTTCTTC. It translates to CASSQVPGAIYNEQFF.

J is TRBJ2-3 and V is TRBV9; 10 bases are shared with TRBD2. With V trimmed by 0 bases and J by 2 bases, 6 bases remained unmatched. The CDR3 length is 17 residues. Germline loops: CDR1 SGDLS, CDR2 YYNGEE. As DNA, the CDR3 is TGTGCCAGCAGCGTAGGGCTAGCGGGAGAGAACACAGATACGCAGTATTTT. Encoded protein: CASSVGLAGENTDTQYF. The full variable domain, with the rest looked up from reference TRBV9 and TRBJ2-3, is DSGVTQTPKHLITATGQRVTLRCSPRSGDLSVYWYQQSLDQGLQFLIQYYNGEERAKGNILERFSAQQFPDLHSELNLSSLELGDSALYFCASSVGLAGENTDTQYFGPGTRLTVL.

This chain joins TRBV28 and TRBJ2-7; a possible D gene is TRBD2 (6 bases). The CDR3 is 13 residues long. The germline gives CDR1 MDHEN, CDR2 SYDVKM. Trimming removed 7 bases at V and 3 bases at J, with 13 bases between. CDR3 bases: TGTGCCAGCAATCACGGCGGGGTCTACGAGCAGTACTTC. Translating it yields CASNHGGVYEQYF.

The chain combines TRBV27 with TRBJ1-5, with a possible D match to TRBD1 (5 bases). The V end was cut by 5 bases, the J end by 6 bases, with 17 bases between. There are 15 residues in the CDR3. Germline CDR1 reads MNHEY; CDR2 reads SMNVEV (reference sequence). CDR3 sequence (DNA): TGTGCCAGCAGTCAAGCGGGGCAGGGCGGTCAGCCCCAGCATTTT. As protein: CASSQAGQGGQPQHF.

This clone was found once. The V call is TRBV28, the J call TRBJ2-4, with D possibly TRBD1 on 6 matching bases. CDR1 and CDR2 from the germline V gene are MDHEN and SYDVKM. This CDR3 has 17 residues. V gave up 5 bases and J gave up 4 bases, with 21 bases separating them. In nucleotides, the CDR3 is TGTGCCAGCAGTCCTTCCTCTCGTGGGACACGAAAAAACATTCAGTACTTC. Protein: CASSPSSRGTRKNIQYF.

The chain couples TRBV4-3 to TRBJ1-2, with D unresolved. CDR1 LGHNA and CDR2 YSLEER come from the germline V gene. With 0 bases removed from V and 4 bases from J, the gap between germline ends came to 9 bases. The CDR3 has 14 residues. The CDR3 sequence: CASSQDLQAYGYTF. The CDR3 nucleotides are TGCGCCAGCAGCCAAGATCTCCAGGCCTATGGCTACACCTTC.

This clone was detected a few times. The rearrangement joins TRBV19 to TRBJ1-1; tentative D call: TRBD1 (5 bases). Germline values: CDR1 LNHDA, CDR2 SQIVND (reference sequence). Trimming cost V 4 bases and J 3 bases, with 18 bases left between them. This CDR3 comprises 16 residues. The CDR3, as DNA: TGTGCCAGTAGTAATAGGGGAGGACCCCTGGACACTGAAGCTTTCTTT. Translated: CASSNRGGPLDTEAFF.

The chain is built from TRBV19 and TRBJ1-4, with TRBD1 identical over 7 bases. The CDR3 loop spans 13 amino acids. Germline CDR1 and CDR2: LNHDA and SQIVND (reference sequence). Trimming removed 10 bases from V and 6 bases from J; junction bases left unmatched: 8. CDR3 loop: CATRQGSDEKLFF. The CDR3, as DNA: TGTGCCACCCGACAGGGATCGGATGAAAAACTGTTTTTT.

This clone was observed a single time. The J gene is TRBJ2-1, the V gene TRBV4-3; D remains unclear. The CDR3 contains 13 residues. Trimming pared 1 base from V and 3 bases from J, leaving 4 bases between. Germline assignment: CDR1 LGHNA and CDR2 YSLEER. This CDR3 reads CASSQGDYNEQFF. The CDR3 DNA reads as TGCGCCAGCAGCCAAGGCGACTACAATGAGCAGTTCTTC.